This T cell receptor beta chain was observed in a study of shared clonotypes between healthy human individuals. Study information: Per donor, CD8 memory used one plate, CD8 naive used two, CD4 memory used three and CD4 naive used three. Study-wide results and caveats: Exclusively blood specimens were collected; tissue repertoires likely differ.

Remarks on this clone: Its antigen is still unknown.

Researchers partitioned CD4+ cells into CD45RA+ naive and CD45RA-negative memory subsets. The CDR3 sequence is 15 residues long. V shed 2 bases and J 3 bases; nucleotides not matched to a gene: 4. Germline-derived CDR1 and CDR2 are SGHRS and YFSETQ. Sequenced by immunoSEQ multiplex PCR; TCRdb stores in-frame clones only, minus some. The sample lists approximately 2.5 million clones; approximately 94% were seen once. The sequence came from a young man in good health. Some clones in this sample may be carry-over from other donors' samples. The sequencing sample was made of naive CD4+ T cells from PBMCs. Regarding subset: CD45RA+ positively selected. The V call is TRBV5-1, the J call TRBJ2-7, with 11 bases lining up with TRBD1. This CDR3 reads CASSFVGQGGYEQYF. For the CDR3, the DNA is TGCGCCAGCAGCTTTGTGGGACAGGGGGGCTACGAGCAGTACTTC.